These 16 T cell receptor beta chains came from one sample sequenced in a study of CD8+CD57+ T cells in acquired aplastic anemia. The patients chosen for sequencing had shown expansion of CD8+CD57+ cells (detected by flow cytometry). Genomic DNA, the template, was used for profiling of the TCR beta VDJ and CDR3. TCRdb re-called the reads through MiXCR, storing one row per CDR3 protein. The sample carries some 200,000 distinct CDR3 sequences, approximately 50% recorded once. What was sequenced was sorted CD4+, CD8+, or CD8+CD57+ T cells (not recorded which) from PBMCs. The receptors shown here come from a human donor with aplastic anemia.

The chain couples TRBV6-2 or TRBV6-3 to TRBJ2-5; unclear D gene. With 5 bases removed from V and 4 bases from J, the gap between germline ends came to 11 bases. CDR3 length: 13 residues. Germline lookup yields CDR1 MNHEY and CDR2 SVGEGT. The CDR3 region is CASSEIIRETQYF. The CDR3 region has the DNA TGTGCCAGCAGTGAAATTATTCGAGAGACCCAGTACTTC.

This clonotype was recorded at least ten times. This rearrangement joins TRBV7-3 to TRBJ1-1; a possible D gene is TRBD1 (6 bases). Germline V gene lookup returns CDR1 SGHTA and CDR2 FQGTGA. The V end lost 4 bases, the J end lost 0 bases, and 15 bases lay between the germline ends. There are 16 residues in the CDR3. CDR3 sequence: CASSYGGPGMNTEAFF. The CDR3 region has the DNA TGTGCCAGCAGCTACGGGGGGCCGGGGATGAACACTGAAGCTTTCTTT.

This rearrangement joins TRBV15 to TRBJ1-6; D gene ambiguous. Trimming took off 1 base at V and 9 bases at J, with 7 bases between the two ends. Germline V CDR1 and CDR2: LNHNV, YYDKDF (reference sequence). The CDR3 runs to 13 residues. The CDR3 DNA reads TGTGCCACCAGCAGAGTTGGAGGTTCACCCCTCCACTTT. It translates to CATSRVGGSPLHF.

This clonotype appeared a few times. The chain links TRBV2 to TRBJ2-3; TRBD1 or TRBD2 may be the D gene (6 bases each). The V gene's germline CDR1 is SNHLY and CDR2 FYNNEI. Trimming took off 8 bases at V and 6 bases at J, with 15 bases between the two ends. CDR3 size: 13 residues. The CDR3 sequence is CASCWGAEDTQYF. The CDR3 DNA is TGTGCCAGCTGCTGGGGGGCCGAGGATACGCAGTATTTT. Supplemented by reference TRBV2 and TRBJ2-3, the full variable domain reads EPEVTQTPSHQVTQMGQEVILRCVPISNHLYFYWYRQILGQKVEFLVSFYNNEISEKSEIFDDQFSVERPDGSNFTLKIRSTKLEDSAMYFCASCWGAEDTQYFGPGTRLTVL.

For the CDR3, the DNA is TGTGCTAACCACAGGGGATATACGCCGAACACCGGGGAGCTGTTTTTT. This sequence encodes CANHRGYTPNTGELFF. The chain carries TRBV7-7 and TRBJ2-2; 7 bases are a match to TRBD1. Germline assignment: CDR1 SSHAT and CDR2 FNYEAQ (reference sequence). This CDR3 region has 16 residues.

The CDR3 reads CATSRDSAGSYEQYF. The DNA for the CDR3 is TGTGCCACCAGCAGAGATTCGGCCGGATCCTACGAGCAGTACTTC. This chain joins TRBV15 and TRBJ2-7; no reliable D call. Germline V gene lookup returns CDR1 LNHNV and CDR2 YYDKDF (reference sequence). This CDR3 contains 15 residues. V was pared by 0 bases and J by 1 base, with 10 bases between.

The table lists this clonotype with many counts. V usage is TRBV19 and J usage is TRBJ2-7; D gene uncertain. V was cut by 1 base and J by 2 bases, with 12 bases left in between. This CDR3 comprises 15 residues. Germline assignment: CDR1 LNHDA and CDR2 SQIVND (reference sequence). CDR3 nucleotides: TGTGCCAGTAGTATAGGGGTAGGCGGCCCCTACGAGCAGTACTTC. Translated: CASSIGVGGPYEQYF.

As to this clonotype: A much larger clonotype is one base distant, so this may be a read error. This sequence joins TRBV16 and TRBJ1-1; D ambiguous. Per the germline V gene, CDR1 is KGHSY and CDR2 is FQNENV. CDR3 length equals 13 residues. CDR3: CASSHNSNTDAFF. CDR3 sequence (DNA): TGTGCCAGCAGCCACAATTCTAACACTGACGCTTTCTTT.

The rearrangement joins TRBV20-1 to TRBJ2-2; 10 bases agree with TRBD1. This CDR3 has 15 residues. Germline lookup yields CDR1 DFQATT and CDR2 SNEGSKA (reference sequence). Trimming removed 1 base from V and 3 bases from J; junction bases left unmatched: 2. The DNA of the CDR3 is TGCAGTGCTAGAGTGGGGACAGGGGACACCGGGGAGCTGTTTTTT. Translating it yields CSARVGTGDTGELFF.

This clonotype was picked up many times. The chain carries TRBV5-4 and TRBJ2-1; TRBD2 matches 11 bases. V shed 4 bases and J 7 bases; nucleotides not matched to a gene: 10. The CDR3 consists of 16 residues. Germline CDR1 is SGHNT and CDR2 is YYREEE (reference sequence). The CDR3 DNA sequence: TGTGCCAGCAGCGGAATTCTAGCGGGAGGTGTTAATGAGCAGTTCTTC. It yields the protein CASSGILAGGVNEQFF.

There are many counts of this clonotype. The chain recombines TRBV7-2 with TRBJ2-7; 9 nucleotides align to TRBD2. CDR1 is SGHTA, CDR2 FQGNSA, per germline. The CDR3 has 15 amino acids. V shed 1 base and J 4 bases; nucleotides not matched to a gene: 5. CDR3 loop: CASSLVRGLAYEQYF. CDR3 DNA: TGTGCCAGCAGCTTAGTAAGGGGACTAGCATACGAGCAGTACTTC.

This chain connects TRBV11-3 to TRBJ2-1; tentative D call: TRBD2 (6 bases). Trimming left V 5 bases short and J 9 bases short, with 17 bases between. This CDR3 spans 14 amino acids. Germline CDR1 SGHNT, CDR2 YENEEA. The CDR3 region is CASSPTWTNTEQFF. As DNA, the CDR3 is TGTGCCAGCAGCCCGACCTGGACTAACACTGAGCAGTTCTTC.

This sequence joins TRBV29-1 and TRBJ2-1; D call uncertain. Germline-derived CDR1 and CDR2 are SQVTM and ANQGSEA. The CDR3 is 8 residues long. The V end was cut by 0 bases, the J end by 15 bases, with 3 bases between. DNA for the CDR3: TGCAGCGTTGAAGAGGGGTTCTTC. Encoded protein: CSVEEGFF.

This clonotype was seen a few times. The rearrangement joins TRBV29-1 to TRBJ2-7; D is uncertain. Trimming left V 0 bases short and J 2 bases short, with 20 bases between. The CDR3 is 17 residues long. Germline V gene data show CDR1 as SQVTM and CDR2 as ANQGSEA. CDR3 protein: CSVEEAEPNTNTYEQYF. The CDR3 DNA reads as TGCAGCGTTGAAGAGGCAGAACCCAATACTAACACCTACGAGCAGTACTTC.

A remark on this clonotype: Germline is not matched at one junction end, which may reflect a read error. The CDR3 loop reads CATSGYDSPGTDTRYF. For the CDR3, the DNA is TGTGCCACCAGTGGCTACGACAGCCCCGGCACAGATACGCGGTATTTT. The chain uses TRBV24-1 and TRBJ2-3; a possible D gene is TRBD1 (5 bases). The CDR3 runs 16 residues. Germline CDR1 reads KGHDR; CDR2 reads SFDVKD.

The CDR3 coding sequence is TGCAGTACTCGCCCTCCAGGCGGGGTCTTAGGGCGGCGGTACTTC. Protein product: CSTRPPGGVLGRRYF. The chain joins TRBV20-1 to TRBJ2-7, with D maybe TRBD2 (6 bases). The CDR3 totals 15 residues. With 8 bases removed from V and 12 bases from J, the gap between germline ends came to 32 bases. Germline V CDR1 and CDR2: DFQATT, SNEGSKA (reference sequence).